These 19 T cell receptor beta chains share one sample of origin, sequenced in a study of cytomegalovirus exposure and HLA in healthy donors. The table came from immunoSEQ multiplex PCR; TCRdb's copy has only in-frame clones and leaves some out. The profile covers about 98,000 clones, with less than 90% appearing a single time and around 6% taken by the ten largest. Sequencing was performed on PBMCs. The receptors derive from a man between 18 and 29 years old in good health and CMV-seropositive.

V gene TRBV27 combines with J gene TRBJ2-1; 8 positions match TRBD1. This CDR3 spans 15 amino acids. Germline CDR1 reads MNHEY; CDR2 reads SMNVEV (reference sequence). J gave up 6 bases and V 2 bases, and 6 bases lay outside the gene matches. In nucleotides, the CDR3 is TGTGCCAGCAGTTTAGGACAGGGAAGGCGCAATGAGCAGTTCTTC. Encoded protein: CASSLGQGRRNEQFF.

V usage is TRBV9 and J usage is TRBJ2-1; maybe TRBD1 (6 bases). Germline V gene lookup returns CDR1 SGDLS and CDR2 YYNGEE. The CDR3 is 15 amino acids. Trimming took 3 bases from V and 0 from J, leaving 10 bases between them. The chain's CDR3 is CASSEQGSSYNEQFF. The CDR3 bases are TGTGCCAGCAGCGAACAGGGCAGCTCCTACAATGAGCAGTTCTTC.

This chain joins TRBV10-3 and TRBJ1-2; the D is unclear. V lost 5 bases and J 7 bases, leaving 11 bases between the germline ends. Germline CDR1 is ENHRY and CDR2 is SYGVKD. This CDR3 has 12 amino acids. The CDR3 loop reads CAISHPGGGYTF. For the CDR3, the DNA is TGTGCCATCAGTCACCCCGGTGGTGGCTACACCTTC.

The genes are TRBV28 and TRBJ1-3, with D hard to call. V was trimmed by 7 bases and J by 3 bases, leaving 10 bases between them. Germline lookup yields CDR1 MDHEN and CDR2 SYDVKM. CDR3 length: 13 amino acids. The DNA for the CDR3 is TGTGCCAGCAATCGGGGTAGTGGAAACACCATATATTTT. It is translated as CASNRGSGNTIYF.

The J gene is TRBJ1-1, the V gene TRBV6-5; a possible D gene is TRBD1 (5 bases). V was trimmed by 6 bases and J by 5 bases, leaving 19 bases between them. Germline loops: CDR1 MNHEY, CDR2 SVGAGI. The CDR3 length is 15 residues. CDR3 bases: TGTGCCAGCAGCGCGTATAAAGGGGCGCCGACTGAAGCTTTCTTT. Encoded protein: CASSAYKGAPTEAFF.

The chain links TRBV6-5 to TRBJ2-7; tentatively, D is TRBD1 (5 bases). Trimming shortened V by 5 bases and J by 3 bases, and 8 bases separated the two germline ends. The CDR3 has 12 amino acids. Germline V CDR1 and CDR2: MNHEY, SVGAGI. DNA of the CDR3: TGTGCCAGCAGTCTCCAGGGCTACGAGCAGTACTTC. The encoded protein is CASSLQGYEQYF.

This clone has a handful of counts. The chain has TRBV28 and TRBJ1-2, with 8 bases identical to TRBD1. Germline lookup yields CDR1 MDHEN and CDR2 SYDVKM. This CDR3 contains 12 residues. The V and J ends lost 5 bases and 12 bases, in that order; junction bases with no gene match: 8. The CDR3 DNA follows: TGTGCCAGCAGTCCCCCGGACAGGGTGAACACCTTC. Amino acids: CASSPPDRVNTF.

V and J are TRBV2 and TRBJ1-6, with TRBD1 matching 7 bases. Germline values: CDR1 SNHLY, CDR2 FYNNEI. CDR3 length: 15 amino acids. With 4 bases clipped from V and 6 bases from J, the junction kept 6 bases outside the gene matches. CDR3 sequence (DNA): TGTGCCAGCAGTGTCCCCGGGACAGTTAATTCACCCCTCCACTTT. Translation: CASSVPGTVNSPLHF.

This clone has just one count. The V call is TRBV6-1, the J call TRBJ1-1; perhaps TRBD1 as D (5 bases). Trimming left V 6 bases short and J 0 bases short, with 11 bases between. This CDR3 is built from 14 residues. Germline values: CDR1 MNHNS, CDR2 SASEGT. CDR3 DNA: TGTGCCAGCAGCGGGAGACAGATGAACACTGAAGCTTTCTTT. Translating gives CASSGRQMNTEAFF.

The chain carries TRBV7-3 and TRBJ2-2; the match to TRBD2 covers 12 bases. Trimming removed 4 bases from V and 4 bases from J; junction bases left unmatched: 16. The CDR3 length is 20 residues. From germline, CDR1 is SGHTA and CDR2 FQGTGA. This CDR3 reads CASSSLAGGPDNLATGELFF. CDR3 bases: TGTGCCAGCAGCTCGCTAGCGGGGGGGCCTGATAATCTGGCCACCGGGGAGCTGTTTTTT.

The rearrangement links TRBV4-1 to TRBJ2-2; TRBD2 matches at 15 bases. This CDR3 is built from 17 residues. The junction had 2 bases not matched to a gene; V was cut back by 1 base and J by 5 bases. Germline CDR1 MGHRA, CDR2 YSYEKL. The CDR3 protein is CASSQVGLAGGTGELFF. The CDR3 nucleotides are TGCGCCAGCAGCCAAGTCGGACTAGCGGGAGGGACCGGGGAGCTGTTTTTT.

This clone was seen only once. The chain uses TRBV15 and TRBJ2-5; 8 bases agree with TRBD2. The J segment lost 2 bases and the V segment lost 5 bases, leaving 7 bases of the junction unmatched. Germline V gene sequence: CDR1 LNHNV, CDR2 YYDKDF (reference sequence). The CDR3 length is 15 residues. CDR3 nucleotide sequence: TGTGCCACCAGCCGGCGACTAGCGAGTCAAGAGACCCAGTACTTC. Translation: CATSRRLASQETQYF.

The V gene is TRBV6-4, the J gene TRBJ2-3; unclear D gene. The CDR3 is made up of 13 amino acids. Germline V gene lookup returns CDR1 MRHNA and CDR2 SNTAGT. Trimming stripped 3 bases from V and 8 bases from J, with 12 bases between. CDR3 loop: CASSEDLSGTQYF. Here the CDR3 DNA reads TGTGCCAGCAGTGAGGATTTGTCGGGTACGCAGTATTTT.

The sample holds many counts of this clone. The rearrangement uses TRBV11-1 and TRBJ2-7; no clear D gene. The CDR3 extends over 11 amino acids. Deletions cut 5 bases from V and 3 bases from J, with 5 bases between. Germline V gives CDR1 SGHAT, CDR2 FQDESV (reference sequence). Written as DNA, the CDR3 is TGTGCCAGCAGCCAATTCTACGAGCAGTACTTC. Translating it yields CASSQFYEQYF.

This clone was seen a single time. The chain is built from TRBV6-5 and TRBJ2-5; D is uncertain. The CDR3 is 11 amino acids. Trimming removed 5 bases from V and 4 bases from J, with 5 bases in between. The germline CDR1 and CDR2 sequences are MNHEY and SVGAGI. For the CDR3, the DNA is TGTGCCAGCAGTGAGTCAGAGACCCAGTACTTC. Translating it yields CASSESETQYF.

The V and J genes are TRBV2 and TRBJ2-2, with 9 bases matching TRBD1. Trimming took 4 bases from V and 5 from J; bases not matched to a gene: 8. The CDR3 contains 16 residues. Germline CDR1 is SNHLY and CDR2 is FYNNEI. The CDR3 coding sequence is TGTGCCAGCAGTGTGCGGGACAGGGTGGATACCGGGGAGCTGTTTTTT. Its translation: CASSVRDRVDTGELFF.

The V and J genes are TRBV19 and TRBJ2-2; TRBD1 agrees at 8 bases. The CDR3 runs to 14 residues. Germline V gene data show CDR1 as LNHDA and CDR2 as SQIVND (reference sequence). With 5 bases clipped from V and 5 bases from J, the junction kept 4 bases outside the gene matches. CDR3 bases: TGTGCCAGTAGTCAGACAGGGGCGACCGGGGAGCTGTTTTTT. Translation gives CASSQTGATGELFF.

This clone was detected once. The rearrangement joins TRBV10-1 to TRBJ2-5, with TRBD2 matching over 11 bases. Trimming at V came to 2 bases and at J to 4 bases, leaving 6 bases not matched to a gene. Germline-derived CDR1 and CDR2 are WNHNN and SYGVQD (reference sequence). The CDR3 loop spans 16 amino acids. The CDR3 coding sequence is TGCGCCAGCAGTGAGGGTAGACTAGCGGGAACAGAGACCCAGTACTTC. Protein product: CASSEGRLAGTETQYF.

The J gene is TRBJ2-2, the V gene TRBV6-1; possibly TRBD1 for D (5 bases). Trimming pared 6 bases from V and 0 bases from J, leaving 11 bases between. CDR1 is MNHNS and CDR2 is SASEGT in the germline V gene. This CDR3 comprises 15 residues. The CDR3 DNA reads as TGTGCCAGCAGCTCACAGGTTCCGAACACCGGGGAGCTGTTTTTT. It yields the protein CASSSQVPNTGELFF.